The rows below give T cell receptor delta chains drawn from one sample of a study of gamma-delta chains in newborns, infants, children. TCRdb fed the reads into CATT to redo clone calling. The profile shows over 2,500 delta-chain clones, around 0.99% of them singletons. Source material: blood. The receptors derive from a child who was a newborn, infant or young child, either healthy, febrile or measles-vaccinated (not recorded which). Both conserved end residues are part of each CDR3. Each record gives: J gene, D gene, V gene, clone size, CDR3 DNA, CDR3 protein. The D gene is left open where the match is weak. The size field is filled for only some rows; it gives once, few, many or a size class.

j_call: TRDJ2; d_call: TRDD3; v_call: TRDV2; clone_size: few; cdr3_nt: TGTGCCTGTGACACGCTTACTGGGGGACCGCCTTTGACAGCACAACTCTTCTTT; cdr3_aa: CACDTLTGGPPLTAQLFF
j_call: TRDJ1; d_call: TRDD3; v_call: TRDV2; clone_size: -; cdr3_nt: TGTGCCTGTGATACTGGGGGATACGCCGATAAACTCATCTTT; cdr3_aa: CACDTGGYADKLIF
j_call: TRDJ3; d_call: TRDD3; v_call: TRDV2; clone_size: few; cdr3_nt: TGTGCCTGTGACACCATCCCTGGGGGATCAAGCTCCTGGGACACCCGACAGATGTTTTTC; cdr3_aa: CACDTIPGGSSSWDTRQMFF
j_call: TRDJ2; d_call: TRDD3; v_call: TRDV2; clone_size: few; cdr3_nt: TGTGCCTGTGACGCCGTTGGGGATACTTTTACAGCACAACTCTTCTTT; cdr3_aa: CACDAVGDTFTAQLFF
j_call: TRDJ1; d_call: -; v_call: TRDV2; clone_size: large; cdr3_nt: TGTGCCTGTGACACCGTTGGGGGCCCCGATAAACTCATCTTT; cdr3_aa: CACDTVGGPDKLIF
j_call: TRDJ1; d_call: -; v_call: TRDV2; clone_size: -; cdr3_nt: TGTGCCTGTGACACCCCTTATCGGCGGGCCGATAAACTCATCTTT; cdr3_aa: CACDTPYRRADKLIF
j_call: TRDJ3; d_call: -; v_call: TRDV2; clone_size: large; cdr3_nt: TGTGCCTGTGACACCGTGGGGGGGAGCTCCTGGGACACCCGACAGATGTTTTTC; cdr3_aa: CACDTVGGSSWDTRQMFF
j_call: TRDJ3; d_call: TRDD3; v_call: TRDV2; clone_size: -; cdr3_nt: TGTGCCTGTGACATACTGGGGAAAAACTCCTGGGACACCCGACAGATGTTTTTC; cdr3_aa: CACDILGKNSWDTRQMFF
j_call: TRDJ3; d_call: -; v_call: TRDV2; clone_size: few; cdr3_nt: TGTGCCCGTGACACGGTGGGGGTTAAATCCTGGGACACCCGACAAATGTTTTTC; cdr3_aa: CARDTVGVKSWDTRQMFF
j_call: TRDJ3; d_call: -; v_call: TRAV29/DV5; clone_size: -; cdr3_nt: TGTGCAGCAAGCGGGTCATTCCTACGTCCCCCCGGGGATCGCTCCTGGGACACCCGACAGATGTTTTTC; cdr3_aa: CAASGSFLRPPGDRSWDTRQMFF
j_call: TRDJ1; d_call: TRDD3; v_call: TRDV2; clone_size: -; cdr3_nt: TGTGCCTGTGACAAAATGGGGGATATCGATAAACTCATCTTT; cdr3_aa: CACDKMGDIDKLIF
j_call: TRDJ1; d_call: TRDD3; v_call: TRDV2; clone_size: -; cdr3_nt: TGTGCCCGTGGCCTACTGGGGGATACCGAAAAACTCATCTTT; cdr3_aa: CARGLLGDTEKLIF
j_call: TRDJ3; d_call: -; v_call: TRDV2; clone_size: -; cdr3_nt: TGTGCCTGTGACACGGGATACTGGGACACCCGACAGATGTTTTTC; cdr3_aa: CACDTGYWDTRQMFF
j_call: TRDJ3; d_call: TRDD3; v_call: TRDV2; clone_size: -; cdr3_nt: TGTGCCTGTGACACTATGGGGGATAAAACCTGGGACACCCGACAGATGTTTTTC; cdr3_aa: CACDTMGDKTWDTRQMFF
j_call: TRDJ2; d_call: TRDD3; v_call: TRDV2; clone_size: large; cdr3_nt: TGTGCCTGTGACACCTGGGGGATACTGACAGCACAACTCTTCTTT; cdr3_aa: CACDTWGILTAQLFF
j_call: TRDJ3; d_call: TRDD3; v_call: TRDV2; clone_size: -; cdr3_nt: TGTGCCACCGTACTGGGGGATACCACCTGGGACACCCGACAGATGTTTTTC; cdr3_aa: CATVLGDTTWDTRQMFF
j_call: TRDJ3; d_call: TRDD3; v_call: TRDV2; clone_size: -; cdr3_nt: TGTGCCTGTGACACGTACTGGGGGATACGCAGCTCCTGGGACACCCGACAGATGTTTTTC; cdr3_aa: CACDTYWGIRSSWDTRQMFF
j_call: TRDJ3; d_call: -; v_call: TRDV2; clone_size: -; cdr3_nt: TGTGCCTGTGACAGTGCGGACACCTGGGTGACCCCCTCCTGGGACACCCGACAGATGTTTTTC; cdr3_aa: CACDSADTWVTPSWDTRQMFF
j_call: TRDJ3; d_call: TRDD3; v_call: TRDV2; clone_size: large; cdr3_nt: TGTGCCTGTGACAAAGTACTGGGGGATAGCTCCTGGGACACCCGACAGATGTTTTTC; cdr3_aa: CACDKVLGDSSWDTRQMFF
j_call: TRDJ1; d_call: TRDD3; v_call: TRDV2; clone_size: hyperexpanded; cdr3_nt: TGTGCCTGTGACCTACTGGGGGATACCGATAAACTCATCTTT; cdr3_aa: CACDLLGDTDKLIF
j_call: TRDJ3; d_call: TRDD3; v_call: TRDV2; clone_size: -; cdr3_nt: TGTGCCTGTGATCCGGTGGGGGATACGAGAAGCTGGGACACCCGACAGATGTTTTTC; cdr3_aa: CACDPVGDTRSWDTRQMFF
j_call: TRDJ3; d_call: TRDD3; v_call: TRDV2; clone_size: few; cdr3_nt: TGTGCCTGTGATGTACTGGGGGACCCCGAAAGCTCCTGGGACACCCGACAGATGTTTTTC; cdr3_aa: CACDVLGDPESSWDTRQMFF
j_call: TRDJ3; d_call: TRDD3; v_call: TRDV2; clone_size: few; cdr3_nt: TGTGCCTGTGACAGTACTGGGGGATACTGGCCGTCCTGGGACACCCGACAGATGTTTTTC; cdr3_aa: CACDSTGGYWPSWDTRQMFF
j_call: TRDJ3; d_call: TRDD3; v_call: TRDV2; clone_size: few; cdr3_nt: TGTGCCTGTGACACGGGGGGATATTTCTCCTGGGACACCCGACAGATGTTTTTC; cdr3_aa: CACDTGGYFSWDTRQMFF
j_call: TRDJ3; d_call: -; v_call: TRDV2; clone_size: -; cdr3_nt: TGTGCCTGTGACGCTGTCACCTGGGGCTCCTGGGACACCCGACGGATGTTTTTC; cdr3_aa: CACDAVTWGSWDTRRMFF
j_call: TRDJ3; d_call: TRDD3; v_call: TRDV2; clone_size: -; cdr3_nt: TGTGCCTGTGACCGTCCTACTGGGGGATACGCTTCCTGGGACACCCGACAGATGTTTTTC; cdr3_aa: CACDRPTGGYASWDTRQMFF
j_call: TRDJ1; d_call: TRDD3; v_call: TRDV2; clone_size: large; cdr3_nt: TGTGCCTGTGACGTACTGGGGGACACCGATAAACTCACCTTT; cdr3_aa: CACDVLGDTDKLTF
j_call: TRDJ3; d_call: TRDD3; v_call: TRDV2; clone_size: -; cdr3_nt: TGTGCCTGTGACACCGCCGGGGGATACTCCTGGGACACCCGACAGATGTTTTTC; cdr3_aa: CACDTAGGYSWDTRQMFF
j_call: TRDJ2; d_call: TRDD3; v_call: TRDV2; clone_size: -; cdr3_nt: TGTGCCTGTGACGTACTGGGGGATACCACAGCACAACTCTTCTTT; cdr3_aa: CACDVLGDTTAQLFF
j_call: TRDJ1; d_call: TRDD3; v_call: TRDV2; clone_size: few; cdr3_nt: TGTGCCTGTGGCATGCTGGGGGATAACACCGATAAACTCATCTTT; cdr3_aa: CACGMLGDNTDKLIF
j_call: TRDJ2; d_call: TRDD3; v_call: TRDV2; clone_size: -; cdr3_nt: TGTGCCTGTGACAAACTGGGGGATACAGCACAACTCTTCTTT; cdr3_aa: CACDKLGDTAQLFF
j_call: TRDJ2; d_call: TRDD3; v_call: TRDV2; clone_size: hyperexpanded; cdr3_nt: TGTGCCTGTGACACCGTGGGGGATACTTTGACAGCACAACTCTTCTTT; cdr3_aa: CACDTVGDTLTAQLFF
j_call: TRDJ3; d_call: TRDD3; v_call: TRDV2; clone_size: medium-sized; cdr3_nt: TGTGCCTGTGACTTACTGGGGGATATGAGCTCCTGGGACACCCGACAGATGTTTTTC; cdr3_aa: CACDLLGDMSSWDTRQMFF
j_call: TRDJ3; d_call: TRDD3; v_call: TRDV2; clone_size: -; cdr3_nt: TGTGCCTGTGACATACTGGGGGATATCCGGGACACCCGGCAGATGTTTTTC; cdr3_aa: CACDILGDIRDTRQMFF
j_call: TRDJ3; d_call: TRDD3; v_call: TRDV2; clone_size: few; cdr3_nt: TGTGCCTGTGACAATACTGGGGGATCCTGGGACACCCGACAGATGTTTTTC; cdr3_aa: CACDNTGGSWDTRQMFF
j_call: TRDJ3; d_call: TRDD3; v_call: TRDV2; clone_size: -; cdr3_nt: TGTGCCTGTGACCCCGTCTGGGGGATACCCAGCTCCTGGGACACCCGACAGATGTTTTTC; cdr3_aa: CACDPVWGIPSSWDTRQMFF
j_call: TRDJ2; d_call: -; v_call: TRDV2; clone_size: few; cdr3_nt: TGTGCCTGTGACAGTTTGGGGGCCTTGACAGCACAACTCTTCTTT; cdr3_aa: CACDSLGALTAQLFF